This TCR beta chain was profiled in a study of cytomegalovirus exposure and HLA in healthy donors (dated by TCRdb to the late 2010s). About the investigation overall: An earlier analysis of some 500 of the donors reported roughly 270 Gb of sequence data and more than 90 million unique TCR beta sequences from about 200 million T cells. The T cell repertoires of under 750 subjects were profiled by immunosequencing and related to cytomegalovirus serostatus. In a later analysis, previously published TCR beta repertoires from 666 donors were re-analyzed and high-resolution HLA genotyping was added so that TCR occurrence patterns could be studied. In a later genetic analysis, genome-wide SNP genotypes for about three fifths of the roughly 670 donors were used, and that subset was treated as a discovery cohort. The later analysis used no new phenotypic data to find candidate immune exposures, relying instead on TCR beta sequences and their occurrence across donors. Typing coverage differed by locus: A, B, C, DRB1 and DQB1 were typed in about 620-640 donors, DQA1 in 500 to 550, DPA1 in 606, and DPB1 in 400 to 490. Donor age, sex, ethnicity and CMV serostatus were collected together with the repertoire data. Among some 410 genotyped donors of the cohort, an average of roughly 230,000 unique TCR beta nucleotide sequences was sequenced per donor, of which roughly 17% were non-productive. Along with the 666-subject first cohort, a separate validation cohort of about 110 different subjects was used. Class I and class II HLA loci were covered by the typing at four-digit resolution. The genetic ancestry cluster associated with self-reported Caucasian donors included 80% to 90% of the 350 to 500 genotyped donors. The study aimed to test whether cataloging public T cell receptors could reveal signatures of past pathogen exposure. Because of strong linkage in the cohort, five DR-DQ haplotypes were treated as single units for association and clustering. To predict cytomegalovirus infection status, the study brought together high-throughput TCR immunosequencing, statistical association of individual TCRs with disease status, and machine learning. Roughly 300 gigabases of sequencing data and roughly 80 million unique TCR sequences made up an early release that covered roughly 670 HLA-typed donors. To decide whether each TCR beta V gene segment behaved as functional or pseudogenic, an earlier analysis of some 600 of the donors relied on high-throughput TCR beta sequencing. Every repertoire in the discovery cohort had been generated on one and the same sequencing platform.

Broad study findings and their caveats: In a later analysis, HLA-associated TCR beta chains showed more clonal expansion and lower generation probabilities than non-associated chains that were equally common. Immune exposure information for the cohort was limited to CMV serostatus. In a later analysis, several top co-occurrence clusters were reported to appear linked to parvovirus B19, influenza, CMV and Epstein-Barr virus. Most TCR sequences were seen in very few donors, while some public TCRs were found in many individuals. Assigning TCR associations to individual alleles was difficult when HLA alleles, especially DR and DQ, strongly co-occurred. Specific HLA alleles were associated with 15,000 to 20,000 TCR beta sequences at a false discovery rate of 0.05 in a later analysis. Only TCR beta chains were sequenced in this cohort, and the absence of alpha or paired-chain data limited detectable features. A further reported finding was that TCR beta sequences accurately predicted the HLA-A and HLA-B alleles for most subjects in the first cohort. According to a later analysis, TCR association rates differed among HLA loci, with DRB1 alleles showing the most associated TCRs and HLA-C alleles showing the fewest. An association between a missense DCLRE1C variant and V-gene and J-gene trimming of TCR beta chains was found in a later genetic analysis and replicated in an independent cohort. A later genetic analysis reported fewer N-insertions in productive TCRs among donors in an Asian-associated ancestry cluster than the approximately 670-donor mean. A few of the identified cytomegalovirus-associated TCR beta chains were confirmed in vitro to be specific for cytomegalovirus antigens. Presence/absence analyses assumed roughly uniform sequencing depth across donors, an assumption that may not hold. Because HLA typing was missing for some donors at each locus, association tests included only the typed subset. The earlier analysis of nearly 600 of the donors excluded roughly 16 rarely observed V segments, including chromosome 9 orphons, because counts were too low. In the study, some 180 TCR beta chains were listed as associated with cytomegalovirus. Cytomegalovirus status was reported to be diagnosed by the classifier with high specificity and sensitivity in both the original and validation cohorts. According to the authors, the approach could potentially be generalized to other disease states and immunological phenotypes. Broadly in line with IMGT annotations, most TCR beta V segments showed up in productive rearrangements about 87% or about 30% of the time in an earlier analysis of some 590 of the donors. The sequencing pipeline was judged likely to have produced a cluster of highly shared sequence variants as a technical artifact. A later analysis found that most CMV-associated TCR beta chains appeared HLA-restricted, with HLA associations seemingly driven largely by CMV exposure. The 87-base-pair reads could not distinguish some IMGT-functional V segments, including TRBV6-2 and TRBV6-3, so those segments were excluded. Linkage disequilibrium might explain the correlated functional status among segregating V segments, but an unknown experimental factor could not be excluded.

The cohort consisted of 600 to 750 healthy bone marrow donors. All cohort members were sampled while nominally healthy, although unrecorded immune exposures were likely present. The donor tested CMV seronegative and was one of the 352 seronegative cohort members. A peripheral blood sample was collected from each donor, and TCR beta sequencing was performed on peripheral blood mononuclear cells. The Qiagen DNeasy Blood Extraction Kit was used to extract genomic DNA from the blood cell samples. Library generation was performed with the immunoSEQ multiplex PCR assay. For the multiplex PCR, a mixture combining 60 forward primers for TCR Vbeta segments and 13 reverse primers for TCR Jbeta segments was used. A multiplex PCR assay on genomic DNA amplified the CDR3 region of rearranged TCR beta genes. The amplified TCR beta libraries were sequenced on the Illumina HiSeq System as 87-base-pair reads. Per the source publication's procedure: In a later analysis, tens of millions of unique TCR beta chains were counted across the 500 to 850 repertoires, and around 10 million of these chains were shared by at least two donors. A nearest-neighbor algorithm error-corrected the raw reads and collapsed the reads into unique sequences, merging closely related sequences to remove PCR and sequencing errors. CDR3 sequences were aligned to IMGT reference sequences to assign V, D and J gene segments. For a sequence to be retained, at least a six-nucleotide match to both a V gene segment and a J gene segment was required. A rearrangement was called productive if the CDR3 had no stop codons and remained in frame with V and J, and every other rearrangement was called non-productive. CDR3 was defined according to IMGT convention as the region running from the second conserved V-encoded cysteine to the conserved J-encoded phenylalanine. The earlier analysis of a few hundred of the donors excluded any sequence lacking an unambiguous match to a single V gene segment. An earlier analysis of some 500 of the donors classified V segments as functional when productive rearrangements were above 56.7% and as segregating when the standard deviation between donors was above 5%. A statistical classification framework was developed to diagnose cytomegalovirus status using the catalog of TCR beta chain sequences. In a later analysis, V and J genes were assigned by comparing TCR nucleotide sequences against IMGT/GENE-DB human TR gene sequences. Using the TCRdist pipeline, a later analysis assigned CDR3 sequences along with most-parsimonious VDJ recombination scenarios. A later analysis defined each TCR beta chain by its CDR3 amino acid sequence plus V-gene family, and excluded reads lacking a unique V-gene family. In a later analysis, several hundred highly shared, low-generation-probability nucleotide sequences were removed to address suspected cross-contamination and a sequencing artifact. In a later analysis, a clonal expansion index for each public chain was calculated from normalized within-repertoire ranks of inferred template counts. A later analysis computed generation probabilities with a VDJ recombination model fitted to out-of-frame rearrangements, and checked the results against IGoR. In a later analysis, hypergeometric tests were used to score TCR-TCR, TCR-HLA and TCR-CMV co-occurrence, with a repertoire-size bias correction applied to TCR pairs. To estimate false discovery rates, a later analysis permuted the HLA or CMV assignments 20 times. In a later analysis, co-occurring TCRs were grouped using DBSCAN, with TCRdist sequence similarity added in when clustering inside HLA-allele-positive subsets. For co-occurrence clustering, repertoires with fewer than 30,000 or more than 120,000 public chains were excluded, along with a handful of repertoires with anomalous nucleotide sharing. TCRdb holds this immuneACCESS table with in-frame rearrangements only. Some clones are missing; in checked studies, unresolved V genes explain under half, and the rest has no known cause. D and trimming were read from the DNA, whereas the V and J calls and clone size are those reported in that table. For this sample, the table gives approximately 190,000 clones. The ten largest account for less than 0.9% of the sample.

Notes on this clone: It has no known antigen specificity.

Inclusive of the bounding cysteine and phenylalanine, the CDR3 is 13 residues long. CDR3 DNA only is kept here, 39 bases in frame from base 1. CDR1 and CDR2 were assigned from the germline V gene as MNHEY and SVGAGI. Trimming takes 3 bases from V and 2 bases from J, and the germline ends sit 7 bases apart. Sequencing used PBMCs. The receptor was isolated from a boy between 5 and 17 years old in good health and CMV-seronegative. The chain uses TRBV6-5 and TRBJ1-2, with no confidently assigned D gene. The CDR3 amino acid sequence is: CASSYTANYGYTF. The nucleotide sequence reads TGTGCCAGCAGTTATACAGCCAACTATGGCTACACCTTC.